This TCR beta chain was sequenced in a study of T cell clonality in common variable immunodeficiency. V lost 3 bases and J 3 bases, leaving 21 bases between the germline ends. The germline V gene encodes CDR1 LNHDA and CDR2 SQIVND (reference sequence). This CDR3 has 18 amino acids. This table comes from immunoSEQ multiplex PCR, and its TCRdb copy is limited to in-frame clones, with some not included. The record shows over 25,000 clones for this sample, with no singletons present. Study-level results: Fewer deletions and N-nucleotide insertions were reportedly seen in common variable immunodeficiency TCR beta sequences. Links between repertoire features and CVID complications were heterogeneity-limited.

This clone was recorded at least ten times. Its cognate antigen is unknown. The read comes to an end 3 residues before the CDR3 does, leaving the germline J gene to fill in the end. The sequence derives from a human donor with common variable immunodeficiency. Input material: peripheral blood mononuclear cells. The rearrangement links TRBV19 to TRBJ2-4, with a tentative D call TRBD2 (5 bases). CDR3 region: CASSMARFREGVKNIQYF. CDR3 bases read: TGTGCCAGTAGTATGGCCCGTTTCCGAGAGGGTGTCAAAAACATT.